What follows are 3 T cell receptor beta chains derived from one specimen sequenced in a study of breast tumors, draining lymph nodes, adjacent tissues. Axillary draining lymph nodes of breast cancer patients supplied the node samples. TCRdb re-called the multiplex PCR reads through MiXCR, storing one row per CDR3 protein. Of around 130,000 distinct CDR3 sequences in the sample, 21% were seen once. The sample consisted of axillary lymph node tissue. These receptors were collected from a female donor with breast cancer. Some clones in this sample may be carry-over from other donors' samples.

This clonotype was seen ten or more times. This chain connects TRBV5-1 to TRBJ2-7; 11 bases align to TRBD2. The J segment lost 3 bases and the V segment lost 4 bases, leaving 3 bases of the junction unmatched. The CDR3 extends over 14 amino acids. Germline CDR1 SGHRS, CDR2 YFSETQ. CDR3 residues: CASSRGLADYEQYF. The CDR3, as DNA: TGCGCCAGCAGCCGGGGACTAGCGGACTACGAGCAGTACTTC. Together with reference TRBV5-1 and TRBJ2-7, the CDR3 gives the full variable domain: KAGVTQTPRYLIKTRGQQVTLSCSPISGHRSVSWYQQTPGQGLQFLFEYFSETQRNKGNFPGRFSGRQFSNSRSEMNVSTLELGDSALYLCASSRGLADYEQYFGPGTRLTVT.

The rearrangement uses TRBV12-3 or TRBV12-4 and TRBJ2-7; either TRBD1 or TRBD2 may supply D (6 bases each). The V and J ends lost 5 bases and 7 bases respectively, with 18 bases between them. The CDR3 is 14 amino acids. CDR3 region: CASSVTGRSGEQYF. The CDR3, as DNA: TGTGCCAGCAGTGTCACAGGGAGGTCTGGGGAGCAGTACTTC.

The chain recombines TRBV9 with TRBJ2-2; 8 nucleotides line up with TRBD2. Germline V gene lookup returns CDR1 SGDLS and CDR2 YYNGEE. Trimming at V came to 3 bases and at J to 4 bases, leaving 14 bases not matched to a gene. The CDR3 runs to 18 residues. The DNA of the CDR3 is TGTGCCAGCAGCGCCCGGGGGGGCCGAACGATGGCCACCGGGGAGCTGTTTTTT. Amino acid sequence: CASSARGGRTMATGELFF. Drawing the rest from reference TRBV9 and TRBJ2-2, the complete variable domain is DSGVTQTPKHLITATGQRVTLRCSPRSGDLSVYWYQQSLDQGLQFLIQYYNGEERAKGNILERFSAQQFPDLHSELNLSSLELGDSALYFCASSARGGRTMATGELFFGEGSRLTVL.